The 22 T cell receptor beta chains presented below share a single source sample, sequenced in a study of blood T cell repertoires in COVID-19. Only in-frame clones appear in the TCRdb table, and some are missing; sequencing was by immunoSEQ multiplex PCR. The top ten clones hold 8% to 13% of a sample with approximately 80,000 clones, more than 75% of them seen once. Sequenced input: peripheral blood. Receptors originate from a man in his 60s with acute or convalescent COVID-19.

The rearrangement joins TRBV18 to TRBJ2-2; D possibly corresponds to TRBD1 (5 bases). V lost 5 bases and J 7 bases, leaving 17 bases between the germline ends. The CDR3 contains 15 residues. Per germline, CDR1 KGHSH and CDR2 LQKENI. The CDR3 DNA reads TGTGCCAGCTCAACTACCTCAGGGCACGGCGGGGAGCTGTTTTTT. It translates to CASSTTSGHGGELFF.

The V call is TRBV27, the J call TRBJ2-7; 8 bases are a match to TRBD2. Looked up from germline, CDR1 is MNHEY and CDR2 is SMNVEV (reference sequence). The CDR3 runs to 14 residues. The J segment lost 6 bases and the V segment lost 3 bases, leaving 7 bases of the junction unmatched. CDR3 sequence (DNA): TGTGCCAGCAGTTTGATAGCGGGAAGGGGCGAGCAGTACTTC. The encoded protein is CASSLIAGRGEQYF.

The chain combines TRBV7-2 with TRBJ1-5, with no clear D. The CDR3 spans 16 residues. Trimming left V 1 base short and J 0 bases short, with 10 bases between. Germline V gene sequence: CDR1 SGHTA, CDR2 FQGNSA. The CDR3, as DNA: TGTGCCAGCAGCTTAGGGGAGGGCCCTAGCAATCAGCCCCAGCATTTT. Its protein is CASSLGEGPSNQPQHF.

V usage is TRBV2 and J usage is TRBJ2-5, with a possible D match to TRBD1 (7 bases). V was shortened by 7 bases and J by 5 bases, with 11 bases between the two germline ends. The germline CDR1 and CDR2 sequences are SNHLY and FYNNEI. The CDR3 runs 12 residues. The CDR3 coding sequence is TGTGCCAGCATGCCAGGGGGGGAGACCCAGTACTTC. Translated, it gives CASMPGGETQYF.

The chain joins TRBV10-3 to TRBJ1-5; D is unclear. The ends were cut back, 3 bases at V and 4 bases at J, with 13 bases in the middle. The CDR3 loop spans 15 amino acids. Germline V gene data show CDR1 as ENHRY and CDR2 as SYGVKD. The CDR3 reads CAISESGYGNQPQHF. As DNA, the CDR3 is TGTGCCATCAGTGAATCGGGGTATGGAAATCAGCCCCAGCATTTT.

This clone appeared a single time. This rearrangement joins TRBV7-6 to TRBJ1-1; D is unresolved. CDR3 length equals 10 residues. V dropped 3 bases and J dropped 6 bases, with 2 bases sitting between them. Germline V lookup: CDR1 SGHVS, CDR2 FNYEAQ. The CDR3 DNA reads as TGTGCCAGCAGCTTCTCTGAAGCTTTCTTT. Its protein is CASSFSEAFF.

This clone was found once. CDR3 loop: CASSQATPPEAFF. DNA of the CDR3: TGTGCCAGCAGCCAAGCTACCCCCCCTGAAGCTTTCTTT. The J gene is TRBJ1-1, the V gene TRBV3-1 (or the pseudogene TRBV3-2), with unresolved D. V lost 1 base, J lost 6 bases, and 9 bases lay in between. Looked up from germline, CDR1 is LGHDT and CDR2 is YNNKEL (reference sequence). The CDR3 contains 13 residues.

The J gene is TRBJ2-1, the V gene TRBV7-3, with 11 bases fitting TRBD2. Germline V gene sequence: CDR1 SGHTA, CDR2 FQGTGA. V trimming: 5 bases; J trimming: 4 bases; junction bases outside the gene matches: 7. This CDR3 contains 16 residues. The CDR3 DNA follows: TGTGCCAGCAGCCGACGGACTAGCGGGCATTACAATGAGCAGTTCTTC. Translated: CASSRRTSGHYNEQFF.

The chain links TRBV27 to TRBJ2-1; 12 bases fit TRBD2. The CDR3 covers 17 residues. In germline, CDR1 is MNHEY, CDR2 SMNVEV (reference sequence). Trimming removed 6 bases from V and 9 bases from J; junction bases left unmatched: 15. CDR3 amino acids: CASSPGLQTSGRFEQFF. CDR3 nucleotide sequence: TGTGCCAGCAGCCCTGGGCTGCAAACTAGCGGGAGGTTTGAGCAGTTCTTC.

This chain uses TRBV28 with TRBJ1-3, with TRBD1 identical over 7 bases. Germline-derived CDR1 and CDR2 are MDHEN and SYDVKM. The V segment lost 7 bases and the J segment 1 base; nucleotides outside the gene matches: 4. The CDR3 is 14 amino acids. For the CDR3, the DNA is TGTGCCAGCACCGGGACAGTGTCTGGAAACACCATATATTTT. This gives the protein CASTGTVSGNTIYF.

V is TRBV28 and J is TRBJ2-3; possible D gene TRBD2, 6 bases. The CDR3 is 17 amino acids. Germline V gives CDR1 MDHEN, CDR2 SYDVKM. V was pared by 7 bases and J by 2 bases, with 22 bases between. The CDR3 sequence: CASKASLGGDDTDTQYF. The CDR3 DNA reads TGTGCCAGCAAAGCATCTCTTGGCGGGGATGACACAGATACGCAGTATTTT.

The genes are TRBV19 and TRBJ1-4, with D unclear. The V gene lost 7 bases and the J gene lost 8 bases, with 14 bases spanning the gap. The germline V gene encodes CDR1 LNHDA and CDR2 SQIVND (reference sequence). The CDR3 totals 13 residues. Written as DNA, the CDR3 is TGTGCCAGTACGAGGGTTGGAGGCGAAAAACTGTTTTTT. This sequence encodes CASTRVGGEKLFF.

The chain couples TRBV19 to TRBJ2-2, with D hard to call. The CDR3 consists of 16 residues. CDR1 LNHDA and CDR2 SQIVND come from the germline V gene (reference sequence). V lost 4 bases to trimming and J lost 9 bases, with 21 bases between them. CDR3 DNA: TGTGCCAGTAGTACCCGGGTCGGAGAGAGACCGAGGGAGCTGTTTTTT. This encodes CASSTRVGERPRELFF.

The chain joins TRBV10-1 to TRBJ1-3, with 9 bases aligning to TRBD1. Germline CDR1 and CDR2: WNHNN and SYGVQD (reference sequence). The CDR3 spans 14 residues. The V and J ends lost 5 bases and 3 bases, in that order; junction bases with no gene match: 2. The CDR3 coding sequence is TGCGCCAGCAGTCCGGGACAGGGTGGAAACACCATATATTTT. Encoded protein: CASSPGQGGNTIYF.

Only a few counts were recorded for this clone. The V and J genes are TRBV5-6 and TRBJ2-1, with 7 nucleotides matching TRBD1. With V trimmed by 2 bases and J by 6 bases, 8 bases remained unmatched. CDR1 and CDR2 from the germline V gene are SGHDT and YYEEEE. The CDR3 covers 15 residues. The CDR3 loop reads CASSFRTGVINEQFF. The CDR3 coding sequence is TGTGCCAGCAGCTTCCGTACAGGGGTCATCAATGAGCAGTTCTTC.

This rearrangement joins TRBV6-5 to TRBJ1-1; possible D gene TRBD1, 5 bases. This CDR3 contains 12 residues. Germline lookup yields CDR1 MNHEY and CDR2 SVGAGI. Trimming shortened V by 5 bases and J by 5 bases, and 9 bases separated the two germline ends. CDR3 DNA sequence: TGTGCCAGCAGTCAGGGTGGAACTGAAGCTTTCTTT. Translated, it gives CASSQGGTEAFF.

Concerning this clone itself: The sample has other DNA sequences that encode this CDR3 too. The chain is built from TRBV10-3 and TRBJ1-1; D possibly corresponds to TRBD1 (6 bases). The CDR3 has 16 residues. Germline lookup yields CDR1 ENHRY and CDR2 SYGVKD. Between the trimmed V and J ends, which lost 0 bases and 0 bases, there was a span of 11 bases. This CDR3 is CAISESRTAMNTEAFF. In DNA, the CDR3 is TGTGCCATCAGTGAGTCGAGGACAGCCATGAACACTGAAGCTTTCTTT.

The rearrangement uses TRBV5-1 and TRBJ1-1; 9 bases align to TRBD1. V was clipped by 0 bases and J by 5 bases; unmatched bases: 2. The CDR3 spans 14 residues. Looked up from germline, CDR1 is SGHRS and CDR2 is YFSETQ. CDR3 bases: TGCGCCAGCAGCTTGGGGACAGGGGTAACTGAAGCTTTCTTT. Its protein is CASSLGTGVTEAFF.

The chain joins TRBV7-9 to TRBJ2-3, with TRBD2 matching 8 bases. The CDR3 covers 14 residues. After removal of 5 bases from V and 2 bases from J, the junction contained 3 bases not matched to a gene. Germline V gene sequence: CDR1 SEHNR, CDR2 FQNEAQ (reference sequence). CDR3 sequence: CASSVSGATDTQYF. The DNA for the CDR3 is TGTGCCAGCAGCGTTAGCGGGGCCACAGATACGCAGTATTTT.

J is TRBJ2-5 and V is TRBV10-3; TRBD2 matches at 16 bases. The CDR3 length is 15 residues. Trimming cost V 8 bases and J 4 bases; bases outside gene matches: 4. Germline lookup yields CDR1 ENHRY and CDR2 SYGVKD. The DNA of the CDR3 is TGTGCCATCGGGACTAGCGGGGGGGCCGGAGAGACCCAGTACTTC. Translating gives CAIGTSGGAGETQYF.

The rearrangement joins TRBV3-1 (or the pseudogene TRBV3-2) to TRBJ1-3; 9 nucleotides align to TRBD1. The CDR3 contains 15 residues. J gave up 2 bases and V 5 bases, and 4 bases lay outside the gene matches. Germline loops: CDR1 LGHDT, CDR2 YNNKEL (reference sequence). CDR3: CASSGYRGPGNTIYF. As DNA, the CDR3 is TGTGCCAGCAGCGGTTACAGGGGGCCTGGAAACACCATATATTTT.

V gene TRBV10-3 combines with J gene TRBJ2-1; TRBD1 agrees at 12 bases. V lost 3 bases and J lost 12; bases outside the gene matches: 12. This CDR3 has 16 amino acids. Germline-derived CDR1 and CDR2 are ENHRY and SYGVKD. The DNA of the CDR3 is TGTGCCATCAGTGATCCCCGGGACAGGGGGCTCGAAGTGCAGTTCTTC. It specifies CAISDPRDRGLEVQFF.